This passage covers 2 T cell receptor beta chains from one sample sequenced in a study of blood T cell repertoires in COVID-19. Repertoires were generated with immunoSEQ multiplex PCR, while TCRdb's copy carries only in-frame clones and drops some. The repertoire includes fewer than 350,000 clones, 80% to 90% of them detected once, and around 2.1% sits in the top ten. Sample: PBMCs or T cells enriched from blood (not recorded which). The receptor source for this set is a man aged 25-45 years who had recovered from COVID-19.

This clone was seen just once. As DNA, the CDR3 is TGTGCCACCAGCAGAGATTCCCGGGGGTTGGATGAGCAGTTCTTC. This gives the protein CATSRDSRGLDEQFF. The chain combines TRBV15 with TRBJ2-1; a weak D match, TRBD2 (6 bases). The V and J ends lost 0 bases and 8 bases respectively, with 14 bases between them. Germline-derived CDR1 and CDR2 are LNHNV and YYDKDF (reference sequence). This CDR3 has 15 amino acids.

V and J are TRBV10-1 and TRBJ2-1; 8 bases match TRBD1. Looked up from germline, CDR1 is WNHNN and CDR2 is SYGVQD (reference sequence). This CDR3 comprises 14 residues. The V gene end was trimmed by 7 bases and the J gene end by 5 bases; junction bases not matched to a gene: 7. CDR3 nucleotides: TGCGCCAGCACCCCAGGGGGCGCAGACAATGAGCAGTTCTTC. This encodes CASTPGGADNEQFF.